This TCR beta chain was sequenced for a study of blood T cell repertoires in COVID-19. Study-level information: Sites across the United States, Italy and Spain contributed samples from acute and convalescent COVID-19. PBMCs, B-cell-depleted T cells, or T cells provided the cDNA or gDNA that made up the material.

As handled by the study authors: It was from reference gene primer amplification that nucleated cell counts were estimated. The assay was immunoSEQ multiplex PCR, and TCRdb's table has in-frame clones only and misses some. V, J and clone size reflect that table, while D and trimming were determined from the DNA. Of approximately 270,000 clones in the sample, approximately 84% were seen once. CDR1 is MNHEY, CDR2 SMNVEV, per germline (reference sequence). The V gene end was trimmed by 6 bases and the J gene end by 6 bases; junction bases not matched to a gene: 5. This CDR3 region has 14 residues. The Seattle site enrolled patients during active infection and followed them longitudinally.

Input material: peripheral blood. The gene calls are TRBV27 and TRBJ1-6; 7 nucleotides match TRBD1. This receptor was obtained from a person between 70 and 80 years old with COVID-19, enrolled during active disease. The CDR3 region has the DNA TGTGCCAGCAGGACAGGGTTTTTTAATTCACCCCTCCACTTT. It yields the protein CASRTGFFNSPLHF.